This is a list of T cell receptor beta chains from one sample in a study of shared clonotypes between healthy human individuals. Only in-frame clones appear in the TCRdb table, and some are missing; sequencing was by immunoSEQ multiplex PCR. Of around 690,000 clones detected, 90% appear once; the ten largest clones hold about 34%. Sequencing was performed on memory CD8+ T cells from PBMCs. All receptors come from a man in his late teens or twenties in good health. Some clones in this sample may be carry-over from other donors' samples. CDR3s include the opening cysteine and the closing phenylalanine or tryptophan. D genes are given only for firm matches. Expanded clones are given a class, and other clones once, few, many or no size at all.

D gene	V gene	J gene	clone size	CDR3 protein	CDR3 DNA
-	TRBV28	TRBJ1-5	-	CASSVTVGRTVNRQPQHF	TGTGCCAGCAGTGTAACCGTCGGTCGAACAGTCAACCGTCAGCCCCAGCATTTT
TRBD2	TRBV15	TRBJ2-7	-	CATSERAGTSGIEQYF	TGTGCCACCAGCGAACGGGCCGGGACTAGCGGGATCGAGCAGTACTTC
TRBD2	TRBV5-1	TRBJ2-1	-	CASSSGGGRNEQFF	TGCGCCAGCAGCTCTGGGGGCGGGAGGAATGAGCAGTTCTTC
TRBD2	TRBV7-9	TRBJ2-1	-	CASSLEALAGGHNEQFF	TGTGCCAGCAGCTTAGAAGCACTAGCGGGAGGTCACAATGAGCAGTTCTTC
-	TRBV7-9	TRBJ2-6	-	CASSALGGPVSGANVLTF	TGTGCCAGCAGCGCCCTGGGGGGGCCCGTGTCTGGGGCCAACGTCCTGACTTTC
-	TRBV7-9	TRBJ2-7	few	CASSLASGGIHEQYF	TGTGCCAGCAGCTTAGCGAGTGGGGGGATCCACGAGCAGTACTTC
TRBD1	TRBV25-1	TRBJ1-1	-	CASSENRGIAEAFF	TGTGCCAGCAGTGAAAACAGGGGCATAGCTGAAGCTTTCTTT
TRBD1	TRBV28	TRBJ1-1	-	CASEEGATEAFF	TGTGCCAGCGAGGAGGGGGCCACTGAAGCTTTCTTT
-	TRBV19	TRBJ1-2	-	CASNFRTGEYTF	TGTGCCAGTAATTTCCGGACGGGCGAGTACACCTTC
TRBD1	TRBV29-1	TRBJ2-5	-	CSVGLGTGSQETQYF	TGCAGCGTTGGCCTCGGGACAGGAAGCCAAGAGACCCAGTACTTC
-	TRBV5-1	TRBJ1-5	-	CASSPLPSDSPNQPQHF	TGCGCCAGCAGCCCTCTTCCCTCCGACAGCCCCAATCAGCCCCAGCATTTT
-	TRBV6-6	TRBJ2-5	-	CASSPSPGGETQYF	TGTGCCAGCAGTCCCTCCCCCGGAGGGGAGACCCAGTACTTC
-	TRBV7-2	TRBJ2-5	-	CASSRLPQETQYF	TGTGCCAGCAGCCGACTCCCCCAAGAGACCCAGTACTTC
TRBD1	TRBV7-8	TRBJ2-1	-	CASSSHRDRRYNEQFF	TGTGCCAGCAGTAGCCACCGGGACAGGAGATACAATGAGCAGTTCTTC
-	TRBV7-8	TRBJ2-7	-	CASSLVAQNEQYF	TGTGCCAGCAGCTTAGTAGCCCAAAACGAGCAGTACTTC
-	TRBV6-5	TRBJ2-7	-	CASTPRTLGFDEQYF	TGTGCCAGCACCCCTAGGACGCTCGGCTTCGACGAGCAGTACTTC
TRBD2	TRBV7-6	TRBJ2-2	-	CASSLAGWRESTGELFF	TGTGCCAGCAGCTTAGCGGGTTGGCGGGAGAGCACCGGGGAGCTGTTTTTT
-	TRBV11-2	TRBJ1-1	-	CASSSVPRPLNTEAFF	TGTGCCAGCAGCTCCGTCCCGAGGCCCCTGAACACTGAAGCTTTCTTT
-	TRBV7-9	TRBJ2-1	-	CASSQDLRGYYNEQFF	TGTGCCAGCAGCCAGGACTTGAGAGGGTACTACAATGAGCAGTTCTTC
-	TRBV7-9	TRBJ2-5	-	CASSFLETQYF	TGTGCCAGCAGCTTTTTGGAGACCCAGTACTTC
-	TRBV9	TRBJ1-5	-	CASSHWEHLGQPQHF	TGTGCCAGCAGCCACTGGGAACACCTGGGTCAGCCCCAGCATTTT
-	TRBV27	TRBJ1-3	once	CASKKDISSGNTIYF	TGTGCCAGCAAAAAGGACATATCTTCTGGAAACACCATATATTTT
-	TRBV7-3	TRBJ2-1	-	CASSFDGSTYNEQFF	TGTGCCAGCAGCTTTGACGGGTCGACCTACAATGAGCAGTTCTTC
TRBD2	TRBV27	TRBJ2-1	-	CASSFGLAGSNEQFF	TGTGCCAGCAGTTTCGGACTAGCGGGGAGCAATGAGCAGTTCTTC
TRBD1	TRBV28	TRBJ1-2	-	CASSRPGTGSFGYTF	TGTGCCAGCAGTCGACCCGGGACAGGGTCTTTTGGCTACACCTTC
TRBD1	TRBV6-1	TRBJ2-7	many	CASREGQGIEYEQYF	TGTGCCAGCAGGGAGGGACAGGGGATAGAGTATGAGCAGTACTTC
-	TRBV25-1	TRBJ2-2	-	CASSLDTGELFF	TGTGCCAGCAGTTTAGACACCGGGGAGCTGTTTTTT
-	TRBV29-1	TRBJ1-2	few	CSADRGEDGYTF	TGCAGCGCTGATCGAGGGGAAGATGGCTACACCTTC
-	TRBV5-1	TRBJ2-5	-	CASSLPGWGANQETQYF	TGCGCCAGCAGCCTCCCCGGTTGGGGGGCTAACCAAGAGACCCAGTACTTC
TRBD2	TRBV4-3	TRBJ2-1	-	CASSQLTGTNYNEQFF	TGCGCCAGCAGCCAACTTACCGGGACTAACTACAATGAGCAGTTCTTC
TRBD1	TRBV19	TRBJ1-1	-	CASSIRGPGQMNTEAFF	TGTGCCAGTAGTATAAGGGGCCCGGGACAGATGAACACTGAAGCTTTCTTT
-	TRBV7-9	TRBJ1-1	once	CASSPTIPRDTEAFF	TGTGCCAGCAGCCCGACCATACCTAGGGACACTGAAGCTTTCTTT
-	TRBV7-3	TRBJ2-4	-	CASSLSSGAFWDTKNIQYF	TGTGCCAGCAGCTTAAGTTCGGGGGCCTTCTGGGACACCAAAAACATTCAGTACTTC
-	TRBV6-1	TRBJ2-1	-	CASSDPAGGYYNEQFF	TGTGCCAGCAGTGACCCTGCTGGGGGTTACTACAATGAGCAGTTCTTC
TRBD2	TRBV27	TRBJ2-1	-	CASSVSLAGGGNEQFF	TGTGCCAGCAGTGTCTCACTAGCGGGAGGAGGCAATGAGCAGTTCTTC
-	TRBV10-1	TRBJ1-5	-	CARSNHNQPQHF	TGCGCCAGAAGTAACCACAATCAGCCCCAGCATTTT
-	TRBV27	TRBJ2-1	-	CASSRGRLNEQFF	TGTGCCAGCAGCCGGGGGAGATTGAATGAGCAGTTCTTC
TRBD2	TRBV10-3	TRBJ2-1	-	CAIRGDSSGGDEQFF	TGTGCCATCAGAGGGGACTCCAGCGGGGGCGATGAGCAGTTCTTC
TRBD1	TRBV27	TRBJ2-7	-	CASKGEQGEYEQYF	TGTGCCAGCAAGGGAGAACAGGGGGAATACGAGCAGTACTTC
-	TRBV7-9	TRBJ2-5	once	CASSQVLYEETQYF	TGTGCCAGCAGCCAAGTTTTATACGAAGAGACCCAGTACTTC
TRBD1	TRBV29-1	TRBJ1-2	once	CSVRGQNYGYTF	TGCAGCGTTAGGGGACAGAACTATGGCTACACCTTC
-	TRBV7-9	TRBJ2-6	-	CASSSRDGVRANVLTF	TGTGCCAGCAGCTCCCGTGACGGAGTAAGGGCCAACGTCCTGACTTTC
-	TRBV28	TRBJ2-7	-	CSSRPQGAYEQYF	TGTTCAAGCCGGCCCCAGGGCGCCTACGAGCAGTACTTC
-	TRBV28	TRBJ2-7	-	CASSSRQAYEQYF	TGTGCCAGCAGTTCTCGACAGGCCTACGAGCAGTACTTC
TRBD1	TRBV7-8	TRBJ1-1	-	CASSLVGTATSAEAFF	TGTGCCAGCAGCTTAGTAGGGACAGCCACTAGCGCTGAAGCTTTCTTT
-	TRBV7-2	TRBJ1-5	-	CASSQYGTGNQPQHF	TGTGCCAGCAGCCAATACGGGACGGGGAATCAGCCCCAGCATTTT
-	TRBV5-1	TRBJ2-3	-	CASSLGRGADTQYF	TGCGCCAGCAGCTTAGGCAGGGGTGCGGATACGCAGTATTTT
TRBD1	TRBV6-5	TRBJ2-7	-	CASSYYQGAGYEQYF	TGTGCCAGCAGTTACTACCAGGGGGCCGGCTACGAGCAGTACTTC